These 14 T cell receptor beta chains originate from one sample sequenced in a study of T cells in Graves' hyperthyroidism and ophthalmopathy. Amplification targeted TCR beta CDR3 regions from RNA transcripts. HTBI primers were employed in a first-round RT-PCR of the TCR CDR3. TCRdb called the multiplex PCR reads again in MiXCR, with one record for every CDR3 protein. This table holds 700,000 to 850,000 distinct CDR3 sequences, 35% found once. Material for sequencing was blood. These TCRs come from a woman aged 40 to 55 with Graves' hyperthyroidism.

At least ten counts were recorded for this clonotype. The CDR3 region is CASSIDRVRETQYF. In DNA, the CDR3 is TGTGCCAGCAGCATCGACAGGGTTCGAGAGACCCAGTACTTC. This rearrangement joins TRBV5-4 to TRBJ2-5; 7 positions match TRBD1. Germline CDR1 SGHNT, CDR2 YYREEE (reference sequence). The CDR3 runs 14 residues. The trim removed 4 bases at V and 4 bases at J, leaving 7 bases unmatched.

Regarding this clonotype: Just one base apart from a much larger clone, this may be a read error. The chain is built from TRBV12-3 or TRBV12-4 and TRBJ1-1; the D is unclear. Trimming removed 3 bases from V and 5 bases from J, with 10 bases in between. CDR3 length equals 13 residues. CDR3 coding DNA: TGTGCCAGCAGTTTGGCGCGGGAGACTGAAGCTTTCTTT. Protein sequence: CASSLARETEAFF.

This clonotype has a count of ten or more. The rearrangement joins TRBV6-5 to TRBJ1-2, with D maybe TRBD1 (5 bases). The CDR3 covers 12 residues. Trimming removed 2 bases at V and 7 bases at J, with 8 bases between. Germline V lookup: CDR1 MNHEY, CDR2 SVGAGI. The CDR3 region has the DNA TGTGCCAGCAGTTACGGCCAGGGTGGCTACACCTTC. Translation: CASSYGQGGYTF.

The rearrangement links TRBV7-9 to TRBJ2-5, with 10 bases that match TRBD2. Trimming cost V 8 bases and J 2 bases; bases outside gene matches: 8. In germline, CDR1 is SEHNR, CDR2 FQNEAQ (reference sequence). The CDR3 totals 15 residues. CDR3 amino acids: CASGPSGGAQETQYF. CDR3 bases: TGTGCCAGCGGCCCTAGCGGGGGAGCACAAGAGACCCAGTACTTC.

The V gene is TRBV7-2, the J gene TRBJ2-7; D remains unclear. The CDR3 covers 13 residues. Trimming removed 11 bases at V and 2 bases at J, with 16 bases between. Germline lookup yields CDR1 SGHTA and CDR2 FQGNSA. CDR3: CAWSVSQPYEQYF. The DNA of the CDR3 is TGTGCCTGGAGTGTTAGTCAACCCTACGAGCAGTACTTC.

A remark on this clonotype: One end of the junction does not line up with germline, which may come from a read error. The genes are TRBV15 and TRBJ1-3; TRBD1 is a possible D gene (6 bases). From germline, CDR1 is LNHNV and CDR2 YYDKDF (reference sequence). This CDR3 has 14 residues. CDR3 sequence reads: CGTSRGGSGNTIYF. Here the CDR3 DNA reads TGTGGCACCAGCAGAGGGGGGTCTGGAAACACCATATATTTT.

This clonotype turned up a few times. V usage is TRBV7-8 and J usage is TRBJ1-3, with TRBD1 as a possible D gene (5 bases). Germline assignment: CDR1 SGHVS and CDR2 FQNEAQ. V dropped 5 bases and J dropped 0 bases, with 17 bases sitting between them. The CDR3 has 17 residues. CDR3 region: CASSLGQGSTSGNTIYF. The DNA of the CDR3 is TGTGCCAGCAGCCTGGGTCAGGGTTCAACCTCTGGAAACACCATATATTTT.

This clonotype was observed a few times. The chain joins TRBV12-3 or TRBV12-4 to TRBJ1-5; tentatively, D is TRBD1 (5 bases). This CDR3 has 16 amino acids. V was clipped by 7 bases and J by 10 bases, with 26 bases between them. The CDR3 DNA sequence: TGTGCCAGCACCCAAATTAGCCCCCGGGACGGCAGACCCCAGCATTTT. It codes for CASTQISPRDGRPQHF.

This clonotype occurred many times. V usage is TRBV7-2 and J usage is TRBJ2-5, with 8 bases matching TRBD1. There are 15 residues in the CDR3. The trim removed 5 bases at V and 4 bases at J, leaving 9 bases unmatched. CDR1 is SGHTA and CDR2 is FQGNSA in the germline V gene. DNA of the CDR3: TGTGCCAGCAGCCGTCAACCAGGGGGCTTAGAGACCCAGTACTTC. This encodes CASSRQPGGLETQYF.

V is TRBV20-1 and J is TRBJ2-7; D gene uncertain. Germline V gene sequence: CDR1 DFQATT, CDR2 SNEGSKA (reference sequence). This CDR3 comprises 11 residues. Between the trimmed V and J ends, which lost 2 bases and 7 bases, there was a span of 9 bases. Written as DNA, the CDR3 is TGCAGTGCTAGACCCCGGAGTGAGCAGTACTTC. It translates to CSARPRSEQYF.

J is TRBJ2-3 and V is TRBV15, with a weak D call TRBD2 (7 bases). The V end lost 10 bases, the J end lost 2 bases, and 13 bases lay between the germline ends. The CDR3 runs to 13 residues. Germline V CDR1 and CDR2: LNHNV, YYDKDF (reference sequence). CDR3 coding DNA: TGTGCCATGGGGAGGGGGAACACAGATACGCAGTATTTT. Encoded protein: CAMGRGNTDTQYF. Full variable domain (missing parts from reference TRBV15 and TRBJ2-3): DAMVIQNPRYQVTQFGKPVTLSCSQTLNHNVMYWYQQKSSQAPKLLFHYYDKDFNNEADTPDNFQSRRPNTSFCFLDIRSPGLGDTAMYLCAMGRGNTDTQYFGPGTRLTVL.

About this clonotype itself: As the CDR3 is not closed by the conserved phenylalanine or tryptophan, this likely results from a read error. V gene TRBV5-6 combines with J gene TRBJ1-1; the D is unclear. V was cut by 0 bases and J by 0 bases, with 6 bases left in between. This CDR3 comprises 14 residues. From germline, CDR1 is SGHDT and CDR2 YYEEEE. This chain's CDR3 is CASSLAGMNTEAFS. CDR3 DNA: TGTGCCAGCAGCTTGGCAGGTATGAACACTGAAGCTTTCTCT.

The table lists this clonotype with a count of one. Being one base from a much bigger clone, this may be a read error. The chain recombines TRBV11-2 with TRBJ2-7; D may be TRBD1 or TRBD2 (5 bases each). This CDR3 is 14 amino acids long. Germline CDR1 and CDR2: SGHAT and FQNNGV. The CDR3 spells CASSLGQGVHEQHF. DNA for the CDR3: TGTGCCAGCAGTTTAGGTCAGGGAGTGCACGAGCAGCACTTC.

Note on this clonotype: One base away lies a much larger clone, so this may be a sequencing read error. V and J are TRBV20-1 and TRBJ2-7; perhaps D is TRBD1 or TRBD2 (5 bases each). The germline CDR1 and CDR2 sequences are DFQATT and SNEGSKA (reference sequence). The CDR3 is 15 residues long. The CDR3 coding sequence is TGCAGTGCCTCGCCCCCCGGGGTCGGGACCCACGAGCAGTCCTTC. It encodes CSASPPGVGTHEQSF.